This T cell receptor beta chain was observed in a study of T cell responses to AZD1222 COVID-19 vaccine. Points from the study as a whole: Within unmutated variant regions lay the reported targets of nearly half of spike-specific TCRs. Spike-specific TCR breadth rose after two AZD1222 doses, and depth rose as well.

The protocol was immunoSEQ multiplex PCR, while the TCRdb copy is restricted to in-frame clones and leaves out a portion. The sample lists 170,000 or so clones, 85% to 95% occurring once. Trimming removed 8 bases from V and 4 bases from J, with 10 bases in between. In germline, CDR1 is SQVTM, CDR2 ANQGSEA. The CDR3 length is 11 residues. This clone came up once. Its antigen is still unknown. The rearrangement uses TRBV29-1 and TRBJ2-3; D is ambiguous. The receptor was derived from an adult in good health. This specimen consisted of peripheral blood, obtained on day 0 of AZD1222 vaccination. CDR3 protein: CSLATADTQYF. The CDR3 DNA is TGCAGCTTGGCAACGGCAGATACGCAGTATTTT.